Below are 25 T cell receptor beta chains sequenced from a single sample in a study of T-cell reconstitution after alpha-beta-depleted transplantation in children. Unique molecular identifiers were used in preparing the TCRbeta library. One entry per CDR3 protein results from TCRdb running MiXCR on the PCR reads. This sample yields about 60,000 distinct CDR3 sequences, of which 40% to 55% are seen a single time; about 98% belongs to the top ten. Source: PBMCs, mostly from graft donor cells, taken 360 days after TCRalphabeta/CD19-depleted stem cell transplant. The receptors here all came from a male patient aged 10 to 17 who had a stem cell transplant for acute lymphoblastic leukemia, so the T cells may come from the graft donor.

This clonotype was detected a few times. This CDR3 reads CASSPTGGKNIQYF. DNA for the CDR3: TGCGCCAGCAGCCCGACAGGGGGCAAAAACATTCAGTACTTC. The genes are TRBV5-1 and TRBJ2-4; 9 bases match TRBD1. CDR3 length: 14 amino acids. CDR1 SGHRS and CDR2 YFSETQ come from the germline V gene. Trimming took 4 bases from V and 3 from J; bases not matched to a gene: 2.

This clonotype has just a few counts. This chain connects TRBV9 to TRBJ2-1, with D maybe TRBD1 (5 bases). This CDR3 spans 16 amino acids. Germline CDR1 is SGDLS and CDR2 is YYNGEE. Trimming took 2 bases from V and 8 from J, leaving 20 bases between them. Here the CDR3 reads CASSVEGATTRDEQFF. In nucleotides, the CDR3 is TGTGCCAGCAGCGTTGAAGGGGCCACTACCCGGGATGAGCAGTTCTTC.

This clonotype was recorded a few times. This chain joins TRBV10-1 and TRBJ2-1; D ambiguous. The CDR3 totals 13 residues. Germline V gene lookup returns CDR1 WNHNN and CDR2 SYGVQD (reference sequence). Trimming pared 3 bases from V and 6 bases from J, leaving 9 bases between. CDR3 loop: CASSDPKTNEQFF. The CDR3 DNA follows: TGCGCCAGCAGTGATCCAAAAACCAATGAGCAGTTCTTC.

This clonotype was seen more than once but under ten times. This chain links TRBV12-3 or TRBV12-4 with TRBJ1-5, with 7 positions matching TRBD1. This CDR3 has 14 residues. V lost 4 bases to trimming and J lost 5 bases; unmatched junction nucleotides: 5. CDR3 in amino acids: CASSWDRRDQPQHF. For the CDR3, the DNA is TGTGCCAGCAGTTGGGACAGAAGGGATCAGCCCCAGCATTTT.

V usage is TRBV12-3 or TRBV12-4 and J usage is TRBJ2-7; 7 positions agree with TRBD1. The ends lost 3 bases at V and 3 bases at J; junction bases unmatched: 8. The CDR3 extends over 15 amino acids. The DNA for the CDR3 is TGTGCCAGCAGTTTGTTACCAGGGGGTCTCTACGAGCAGTACTTC. It yields the protein CASSLLPGGLYEQYF.

This clonotype was seen a handful of times. V usage is TRBV7-3 and J usage is TRBJ2-3, with 8 bases identical to TRBD1. The CDR3 sequence is 15 residues long. The germline V gene encodes CDR1 SGHTA and CDR2 FQGTGA. The trim removed 3 bases at V and 4 bases at J, leaving 6 bases unmatched. Here the CDR3 reads CASSFDRGQSDTQYF. CDR3 DNA sequence: TGTGCCAGCAGCTTCGACAGGGGTCAATCAGATACGCAGTATTTT.

J is TRBJ2-2 and V is TRBV7-6, with 7 positions matching TRBD2. Trimming took 5 bases from V and 1 from J; bases not matched to a gene: 4. The germline CDR1 and CDR2 sequences are SGHVS and FNYEAQ. The CDR3 loop spans 15 amino acids. This CDR3 is CASSARGGNTGELFF. For the CDR3, the DNA is TGTGCCAGCAGCGCTCGCGGGGGGAACACCGGGGAGCTGTTTTTT. Combining the CDR3 with reference TRBV7-6 and TRBJ2-2 gives the whole variable domain GAGVSQSPRYKVTKRGQDVALRCDPISGHVSLYWYRQALGQGPEFLTYFNYEAQQDKSGLPNDRFSAERPEGSISTLTIQRTEQRDSAMYRCASSARGGNTGELFFGEGSRLTVL.

The sample holds a few counts of this clonotype. This chain joins TRBV12-3 or TRBV12-4 and TRBJ1-5; D is undetermined. CDR3 length: 13 residues. V lost 5 bases and J 7 bases, leaving 12 bases between the germline ends. The CDR3 DNA reads TGTGCCAGCAGTCTGGGCAAGGGACAGCCCCAGCATTTT. Protein: CASSLGKGQPQHF.

The chain recombines TRBV6-4 with TRBJ2-7; D gene uncertain. Trimming removed 7 bases from V and 0 bases from J, with 10 bases in between. Germline V gives CDR1 MRHNA, CDR2 SNTAGT. CDR3 size: 13 residues. The DNA for the CDR3 is TGTGCCAGCAAGGGCGGCGTCTCCTACGAGCAGTACTTC. Translating it yields CASKGGVSYEQYF.

V usage is TRBV5-1 and J usage is TRBJ2-1, with TRBD2 identical over 7 bases. With 1 base clipped from V and 10 bases from J, the junction kept 5 bases outside the gene matches. The V gene's germline CDR1 is SGHRS and CDR2 YFSETQ. This CDR3 has 13 amino acids. The CDR3 region is CASSLREGSEQFF. The CDR3 coding sequence is TGCGCCAGCAGCTTGAGGGAGGGCAGCGAGCAGTTCTTC.

This clonotype was picked up one time. The J gene is TRBJ2-1, the V gene TRBV29-1; 8 bases map to TRBD2. CDR1 and CDR2 (germline): SQVTM, ANQGSEA. The CDR3 contains 12 residues. The V gene end was trimmed by 7 bases and the J gene end by 8 bases; junction bases not matched to a gene: 7. The CDR3 coding sequence is TGCAGCGAATTAGCGGGATCGGATGAGCAGTTCTTC. Amino acid sequence: CSELAGSDEQFF.

The rearrangement links TRBV12-3 or TRBV12-4 to TRBJ1-4; D is uncertain. The CDR3 consists of 11 residues. V gave up 5 bases and J gave up 7 bases, with 5 bases separating them. The CDR3 DNA reads TGTGCCAGCAGTGATCTTGAAAAACTGTTTTTT. Protein: CASSDLEKLFF.

This clonotype was seen only a few times. The V and J genes are TRBV7-9 and TRBJ2-7, with 7 bases that match TRBD1. After removal of 5 bases from V and 2 bases from J, the junction contained 6 bases not matched to a gene. Germline assignment: CDR1 SEHNR and CDR2 FQNEAQ (reference sequence). The CDR3 extends over 14 amino acids. The DNA of the CDR3 is TGTGCCAGCAGCCCTCGGGACAGCACCTACGAGCAGTACTTC. Encoded protein: CASSPRDSTYEQYF.

A few counts support this clonotype. The V gene is TRBV6-2 or TRBV6-3, the J gene TRBJ2-1, with TRBD2 as a possible D gene (5 bases). Germline assignment: CDR1 MNHEY and CDR2 SVGEGT. Trimming pared 2 bases from V and 9 bases from J, leaving 17 bases between. The CDR3 spans 15 residues. This chain's CDR3 is CASSYPLRGRLEQFF. DNA for the CDR3: TGTGCCAGCAGTTACCCCCTGAGAGGGCGTCTTGAGCAGTTCTTC.

CDR3 in DNA: TGTGCCAGCAGTCGGACAGGGGGGTTTGGGAAGGAGCAGTACTTC. Translation: CASSRTGGFGKEQYF. V usage is TRBV12-3 or TRBV12-4 and J usage is TRBJ2-7; 10 bases line up with TRBD1. This CDR3 spans 15 amino acids. The V gene end was trimmed by 5 bases and the J gene end by 7 bases; junction bases not matched to a gene: 11.

This clonotype came up many times. The chain employs TRBV12-3 or TRBV12-4 and TRBJ2-7, with unresolved D. The CDR3 sequence is 12 residues long. V was pared by 0 bases and J by 3 bases, with 3 bases between. The CDR3, as DNA: TGTGCCAGCAGTTTAGCAGGCTACGAGCAGTACTTC. Its protein product is CASSLAGYEQYF.

V is TRBV29-1 and J is TRBJ2-5; D is ambiguous. In germline, CDR1 is SQVTM, CDR2 ANQGSEA. V dropped 7 bases and J dropped 0 bases, with 12 bases sitting between them. CDR3 size: 13 residues. CDR3 amino acids: CSALENDQETQYF. As DNA, the CDR3 is TGCAGCGCCCTGGAGAATGACCAAGAGACCCAGTACTTC.

The V gene is TRBV12-3 or TRBV12-4, the J gene TRBJ2-3; no clear D. This CDR3 region has 14 residues. The V and J ends lost 2 bases and 6 bases respectively, with 12 bases between them. The CDR3 nucleotides read TGTGCCAGCAGTTTACGGGCTACGCGGGATACGCAGTATTTT. Protein: CASSLRATRDTQYF.

The sample holds a few counts of this clonotype. The chain has TRBV11-2 and TRBJ2-2; 11 bases are shared with TRBD2. This CDR3 spans 18 amino acids. CDR1 is SGHAT, CDR2 FQNNGV, per germline. V lost 0 bases, J lost 3 bases, and 6 bases stayed unmatched. This CDR3 is CASSLDGSGGADTGELFF. The CDR3 DNA is TGTGCCAGCAGCTTAGATGGTAGCGGGGGGGCGGACACCGGGGAGCTGTTTTTT.

This clonotype came up a few times. The J gene is TRBJ2-1, the V gene TRBV7-3; D is perhaps TRBD2 (6 bases). V was trimmed by 2 bases and J by 8 bases, leaving 31 bases between them. The germline CDR1 and CDR2 sequences are SGHTA and FQGTGA. The CDR3 sequence is 20 residues long. This CDR3 reads CASSLWPGSTGTRGTYEQFF. CDR3 DNA sequence: TGTGCCAGCAGCTTATGGCCAGGGAGCACCGGGACTCGTGGAACGTATGAGCAGTTCTTC.

V usage is TRBV29-1 and J usage is TRBJ2-2; D gene unclear. Trimming cost V 5 bases and J 2 bases, with 12 bases left between them. Germline assignment: CDR1 SQVTM and CDR2 ANQGSEA. The CDR3 loop spans 14 amino acids. CDR3 bases: TGCAGCGTTTCCAAAGCCGTTAACACCGGGGAGCTGTTTTTT. Amino acid sequence: CSVSKAVNTGELFF.

The CDR3 bases are TGTGCCAGTAGTATTCCGGACGAGCAGTTCTTC. Protein product: CASSIPDEQFF. The chain has TRBV19 and TRBJ2-1; D ambiguous. With 3 bases removed from V and 10 bases from J, the gap between germline ends came to 7 bases. The CDR3 totals 11 residues. Germline V gene lookup returns CDR1 LNHDA and CDR2 SQIVND (reference sequence).

The count of this clonotype is one. J is TRBJ2-7 and V is TRBV10-3; TRBD1 agrees at 7 bases. The V segment lost 7 bases and the J segment 3 bases; nucleotides outside the gene matches: 9. Germline CDR1 is ENHRY and CDR2 is SYGVKD. The CDR3 runs 14 residues. The CDR3 loop is CAIKPRDSGYEQYF. The CDR3 DNA follows: TGTGCCATCAAGCCCCGGGACAGCGGCTACGAGCAGTACTTC.

The chain employs TRBV5-1 and TRBJ2-1, with 7 positions matching TRBD2. Germline lookup yields CDR1 SGHRS and CDR2 YFSETQ. V was clipped by 9 bases and J by 9 bases; unmatched bases: 6. The length of the CDR3 is 11 residues. CDR3 bases: TGCGCCACAGGTAGCGGGTCTGAGCAGTTCTTC. Translation: CATGSGSEQFF.

This clonotype was detected a few times. This sequence joins TRBV27 and TRBJ1-2, with D possibly TRBD1 on 6 matching bases. The CDR3 is 14 amino acids. V was shortened by 6 bases and J by 7 bases, with 18 bases between the two germline ends. Germline CDR1 MNHEY, CDR2 SMNVEV (reference sequence). This chain's CDR3 is CASSLNRESFGYTF. Written as DNA, the CDR3 is TGTGCCAGCAGCCTAAACAGGGAAAGCTTTGGCTACACCTTC.